These 23 T cell receptor beta chains came from one sample sequenced in a study of cytomegalovirus exposure and HLA in healthy donors. The PCR made use of 60 Vbeta and 13 Jbeta primers. Assay: immunoSEQ multiplex PCR; the TCRdb copy retains only in-frame clones and omits some. The data show 95,000 to 150,000 clones, more than 75% seen once. Sequenced material: PBMCs. Source of these receptors: a man younger than 45 in good health and CMV-seropositive.

This clone was detected once. The CDR3 bases are TGTGCCAGCAGCTTCAACCCGGGACTAGCGGGAAGTTACGAGCAGTACTTC. Its translation: CASSFNPGLAGSYEQYF. The rearrangement joins TRBV7-2 to TRBJ2-7, with 13 bases aligning to TRBD2. In germline, CDR1 is SGHTA, CDR2 FQGNSA. V was clipped by 3 bases and J by 4 bases; unmatched bases: 9. The CDR3 runs 17 residues. Full variable domain (remainder filled in from reference TRBV7-2 and TRBJ2-7): GAGVSQSPSNKVTEKGKDVELRCDPISGHTALYWYRQSLGQGLEFLIYFQGNSAPDKSGLPSDRFSAERTGGSVSTLTIQRTQQEDSAVYLCASSFNPGLAGSYEQYFGPGTRLTVT.

The chain uses TRBV21-1 and TRBJ2-7; the D call TRBD2 from the table was never checked on the DNA. TRBV21-1 is recorded as a pseudogene. The CDR3 contains 13 residues. The CDR3 DNA sequence: TGTGCCAGCAGCAGTCTATCCACCTACGAGCAGTACTTC. This encodes CASSSLSTYEQYF.

This clone has only one observation. The chain carries TRBV5-4 and TRBJ2-7, with TRBD1 as a possible D gene (5 bases). CDR1 and CDR2 (germline): SGHNT, YYREEE (reference sequence). Trimming cost V 1 base and J 2 bases, with 13 bases left between them. CDR3 length: 15 residues. CDR3 DNA: TGTGCCAGCAGCTTGATTGGGAAGGGGCCCTACGAGCAGTACTTC. This encodes CASSLIGKGPYEQYF.

V and J are TRBV13 and TRBJ2-7; 8 nucleotides match TRBD2. The V gene's germline CDR1 is PRHDT and CDR2 FYEKMQ (reference sequence). V shed 5 bases and J 3 bases; nucleotides not matched to a gene: 9. The CDR3 extends over 15 amino acids. The CDR3 DNA follows: TGTGCCAGCAGCCCAACTAGCGGATCCTTCTACGAGCAGTACTTC. Amino acid sequence: CASSPTSGSFYEQYF.

This chain joins TRBV4-2 and TRBJ2-1; maybe TRBD2 (6 bases). This CDR3 comprises 14 residues. V was clipped by 0 bases and J by 10 bases, with 13 bases between them. Germline CDR1 LGHNA, CDR2 YNFKEQ. The CDR3 sequence is CASSQERTAGEQFF. In DNA, the CDR3 is TGTGCCAGCAGCCAAGAAAGGACGGCGGGGGAGCAGTTCTTC.

This chain connects TRBV11-2 to TRBJ2-1; D perhaps matches TRBD1 (6 bases). CDR1 SGHAT and CDR2 FQNNGV come from the germline V gene. This CDR3 has 15 residues. Trimming cost V 2 bases and J 3 bases, with 11 bases left between them. This CDR3 is CASSLSTGNYNEQFF. DNA for the CDR3: TGTGCCAGCAGCTTATCCACAGGGAACTACAATGAGCAGTTCTTC. Full variable domain (rest looked up from reference TRBV11-2 and TRBJ2-1): EAGVAQSPRYKIIEKRQSVAFWCNPISGHATLYWYQQILGQGPKLLIQFQNNGVVDDSQLPKDRFSAERLKGVDSTLKIQPAKLEDSAVYLCASSLSTGNYNEQFFGPGTRLTVL.

This sequence joins TRBV29-1 and TRBJ2-1; tentative D call: TRBD2 (6 bases). Germline-derived CDR1 and CDR2 are SQVTM and ANQGSEA. Trimming stripped 4 bases from V and 7 bases from J, with 17 bases between. This CDR3 has 14 amino acids. In DNA, the CDR3 is TGCAGCGTTGTCGCGGAGGGTGACTTAAATGAGCAGTTCTTC. Amino acids: CSVVAEGDLNEQFF.

This rearrangement joins TRBV4-3 to TRBJ2-2; 9 nucleotides line up with TRBD1. V lost 0 bases, J lost 6 bases, and 8 bases stayed unmatched. The CDR3 is 17 residues long. Germline loops: CDR1 LGHNA, CDR2 YSLEER. CDR3 DNA sequence: TGCGCCAGCAGCCAAGACGAGGGGACAGGGCCGGCCGGGGAGCTGTTTTTT. Its protein product is CASSQDEGTGPAGELFF.

This clone was detected once. The chain links TRBV19 to TRBJ1-5; 9 bases are a match to TRBD1. This CDR3 is built from 14 residues. V lost 3 bases and J lost 5; bases outside the gene matches: 2. Germline V CDR1 and CDR2: LNHDA, SQIVND (reference sequence). CDR3 DNA sequence: TGTGCCAGTAGTATTAGACAGGGGGATCAGCCCCAGCATTTT. It codes for CASSIRQGDQPQHF.

The chain has TRBV5-1 and TRBJ1-2; the match to TRBD1 covers 7 bases. Germline assignment: CDR1 SGHRS and CDR2 YFSETQ. The J segment lost 8 bases and the V segment lost 5 bases, leaving 6 bases of the junction unmatched. The CDR3 consists of 12 residues. The CDR3 DNA is TGCGCCAGCAGTTTAGGGGACAGCGGCTACACCTTC. It encodes CASSLGDSGYTF.

J is TRBJ2-1 and V is TRBV28; possibly TRBD2 for D (6 bases). The CDR3 has 17 residues. CDR1 MDHEN and CDR2 SYDVKM come from the germline V gene. V lost 7 bases and J lost 1, with 20 bases in between. In DNA, the CDR3 is TGTGCCAGCACCGGCGGTCGGATAGCGGATTCCTACAATGAGCAGTTCTTC. It translates to CASTGGRIADSYNEQFF. The whole variable domain, remainder taken from reference TRBV28 and TRBJ2-1, is DVKVTQSSRYLVKRTGEKVFLECVQDMDHENMFWYRQDPGLGLRLIYFSYDVKMKEKGDIPEGYSVSREKKERFSLILESASTNQTSMYLCASTGGRIADSYNEQFFGPGTRLTVL.

The chain links TRBV27 to TRBJ2-5; D might be TRBD1 (6 bases). The germline V gene encodes CDR1 MNHEY and CDR2 SMNVEV (reference sequence). Deletions cut 6 bases from V and 6 bases from J, with 23 bases between. The CDR3 totals 16 residues. As DNA, the CDR3 is TGTGCCAGCAGCCTCTCGACAGGCGAACCCCCCAAGACCCAGTACTTC. Amino acid sequence: CASSLSTGEPPKTQYF.

The gene calls are TRBV19 and TRBJ2-1, with no clear D. The V and J ends lost 7 bases and 5 bases respectively, with 6 bases between them. The CDR3 spans 11 residues. CDR1 LNHDA and CDR2 SQIVND come from the germline V gene (reference sequence). The CDR3 nucleotides read TGTGCCAGTACCGAGAACAATGAGCAGTTCTTC. As protein: CASTENNEQFF.

V usage is TRBV6-4 and J usage is TRBJ2-1, with TRBD2 as a possible D gene (6 bases). CDR3 size: 16 residues. The V end was cut by 10 bases, the J end by 0 bases, with 19 bases between. Germline V gene data show CDR1 as MRHNA and CDR2 as SNTAGT. In nucleotides, the CDR3 is TGTGCCACCCTGAGGAGGACTATGAGCTCCTACAATGAGCAGTTCTTC. Encoded protein: CATLRRTMSSYNEQFF.

The table lists this clone with a few counts. V is TRBV20-1 and J is TRBJ2-7; 7 bases align to TRBD1. J was trimmed by 13 bases and V by 6 bases; bases with no gene match: 9. Germline V lookup: CDR1 DFQATT, CDR2 SNEGSKA (reference sequence). The CDR3 extends over 10 amino acids. As DNA, the CDR3 is TGCAGTGCGTATCGACAGGGTCATTACTTC. Translating gives CSAYRQGHYF.

This rearrangement joins TRBV30 to TRBJ2-5, with 9 bases aligning to TRBD1. The DNA matches TRBJ2-7 better at its end, which makes the J call doubtful. The CDR3 length is 14 residues. Germline V gives CDR1 GTSNPN, CDR2 SVGIG (reference sequence). CDR3 protein: CAWSQTGGSYEQYF. DNA for the CDR3: TGTGCCTGGAGTCAGACAGGGGGCTCCTACGAGCAGTACTTC.

The chain recombines TRBV2 with TRBJ1-1; D perhaps matches TRBD1 (5 bases). V lost 8 bases and J 0 bases, leaving 10 bases between the germline ends. CDR3 size: 13 residues. The germline V gene has CDR1 SNHLY and CDR2 FYNNEI. The CDR3 bases are TGTGCCAGCGTCAGGGAAATGAACACTGAAGCTTTCTTT. As protein: CASVREMNTEAFF.

The chain carries TRBV5-4 and TRBJ2-7; D is ambiguous. This CDR3 has 12 amino acids. Germline lookup yields CDR1 SGHNT and CDR2 YYREEE (reference sequence). The germline V and J ends were trimmed by 0 bases and 3 bases, with 4 bases remaining between them. DNA of the CDR3: TGTGCCAGCAGCTTGGCCAACTACGAGCAGTACTTC. Translating it yields CASSLANYEQYF. Together with reference TRBV5-4 and TRBJ2-7, the CDR3 gives the full variable domain: ETGVTQSPTHLIKTRGQQVTLRCSSQSGHNTVSWYQQALGQGPQFIFQYYREEENGRGNFPPRFSGLQFPNYSSELNVNALELDDSALYLCASSLANYEQYFGPGTRLTVT.

This chain joins TRBV10-3 and TRBJ2-5; 10 bases are a match to TRBD2. The DNA end is more similar to TRBJ2-7, so the J call may be wrong. The CDR3 loop spans 16 amino acids. Germline loops: CDR1 ENHRY, CDR2 SYGVKD. The CDR3 spells CAISEGWLAGDYEQYF. CDR3 in DNA: TGTGCCATCAGTGAGGGGTGGCTAGCGGGAGACTACGAGCAGTACTTC.

This clone was counted a few times. The chain joins TRBV6-1 to TRBJ2-1; 8 bases agree with TRBD2. Germline lookup yields CDR1 MNHNS and CDR2 SASEGT. The CDR3 runs 16 residues. V was clipped by 1 base and J by 7 bases; unmatched bases: 9. The DNA for the CDR3 is TGTGCCAGCAGTGAAGTCCGAGCGAGCGGGAGAAATGAGCAGTTCTTC. This encodes CASSEVRASGRNEQFF.

This chain uses TRBV5-1 with TRBJ2-1; weak D call: TRBD1 (5 bases). The CDR3 has 15 amino acids. V was cut by 3 bases and J by 0 bases, with 10 bases left in between. The germline CDR1 and CDR2 sequences are SGHRS and YFSETQ. CDR3 DNA: TGCGCCAGCAGCTCACAGGACCACTCCTACAATGAGCAGTTCTTC. It yields the protein CASSSQDHSYNEQFF.

As concerns this clone: At one boundary the junction diverges from the germline segment, which might be a read error. The rearrangement uses TRBV5-1 and TRBJ2-7; 7 bases are a match to TRBD1. In germline, CDR1 is SGHRS, CDR2 YFSETQ. The CDR3 runs to 13 residues. DNA of the CDR3: TGCGCCAGCAACGACAGGGTCTCCAACGAGCAGTACTTC. This gives the protein CASNDRVSNEQYF.

The chain carries TRBV25-1 and TRBJ2-5, with D maybe TRBD1 (7 bases). V was cut by 5 bases and J by 3 bases, with 16 bases left in between. CDR3 length: 15 residues. Per the germline V gene, CDR1 is MGHDK and CDR2 is SYGVNS. The CDR3 region has the DNA TGTGCCAGCAGTCGCTACTCAGGGGGGAAAGAGACCCAGTACTTC. This gives the protein CASSRYSGGKETQYF.